This TCR beta chain was recorded in a study of blood T cell repertoires in COVID-19. In the study overall: Material from acute and convalescent COVID-19 was sourced from the United States, Italy and Spain. T cells, B-cell-depleted T cells, or PBMCs supplied cDNA or gDNA.

This clone was detected once. Germline V gives CDR1 SGHNT, CDR2 YYREEE (reference sequence). The CDR3 runs 17 residues. The V segment lost 0 bases and the J segment 0 bases; nucleotides outside the gene matches: 6. Under the authors' procedure: Estimation of nucleated cell counts relied on the amplification of reference gene primers. Profiled with immunoSEQ multiplex PCR; TCRdb holds only in-frame clones, not every one. D and trimming come from the DNA, and the V and J calls and clone size come from that table. There are about 99,000 clones in the sample; 87% occur only once, and around 3.3% lies in the top ten.

V and J are TRBV5-4 and TRBJ1-1; 9 positions agree with TRBD1. The source is a man between 50 and 59 years old in a cohort sampled during active COVID-19. Sequences were obtained from peripheral blood. The CDR3 bases are TGTGCCAGCAGCTTGGCCGGGACAGGGCGAATGAACACTGAAGCTTTCTTT. It translates to CASSLAGTGRMNTEAFF.